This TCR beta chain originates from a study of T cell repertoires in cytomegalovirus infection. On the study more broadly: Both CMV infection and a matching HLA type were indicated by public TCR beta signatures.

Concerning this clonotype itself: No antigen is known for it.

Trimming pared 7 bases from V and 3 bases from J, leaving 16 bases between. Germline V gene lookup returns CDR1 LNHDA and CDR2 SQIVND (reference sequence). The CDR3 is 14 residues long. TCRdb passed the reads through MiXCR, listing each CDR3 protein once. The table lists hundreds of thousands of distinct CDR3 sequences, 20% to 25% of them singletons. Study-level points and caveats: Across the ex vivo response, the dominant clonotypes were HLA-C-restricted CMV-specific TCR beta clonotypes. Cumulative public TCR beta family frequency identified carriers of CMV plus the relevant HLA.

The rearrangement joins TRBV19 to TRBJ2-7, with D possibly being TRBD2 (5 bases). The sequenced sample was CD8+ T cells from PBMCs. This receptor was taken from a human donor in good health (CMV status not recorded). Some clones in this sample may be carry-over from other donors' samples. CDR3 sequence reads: CASKAAEDLYEQYF. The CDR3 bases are TGTGCCAGTAAGGCAGCGGAGGATCTCTACGAGCAGTACTTC.